This TCR beta chain was retrieved from a study of blood T cell repertoires in COVID-19. On the study more broadly: Collection of acute and convalescent COVID-19 samples took place in the United States, Italy and Spain. T cells, B-cell-depleted T cells, or PBMCs provided the cDNA or gDNA that served as material.

CDR3 length: 17 residues. Trimming shortened V by 1 base and J by 5 bases, and 20 bases separated the two germline ends. CDR1 is MGHDK, CDR2 SYGVNS, per germline. In the authors' methods: The assay estimated nucleated cells by amplifying reference gene primers. The data were produced by immunoSEQ multiplex PCR, yet TCRdb's version contains in-frame clones alone and is incomplete. The V and J calls and clone size were taken over from that table, and D and trimming were inferred from the DNA. The repertoire consists of around 180,000 clones, with roughly 80% occurring once and the leading ten covering approximately 15%.

The clonotype was recovered from a man aged 60-69 years with active or convalescent COVID-19. The sequenced sample was peripheral blood. The V call is TRBV25-1, the J call TRBJ2-5; no reliable D call. CDR3 in DNA: TGTGCCAGCAGTGAATCTTTTAGTTTGTGGTTCGGGGAGACCCAGTACTTC. Translating gives CASSESFSLWFGETQYF.